This T cell receptor beta chain derives from a study of CD8 T cells in ankylosing spondylitis. Quantitative barcoded 5'-RACE was used to prepare TCR beta libraries. MiXCR was run by TCRdb on the 5' RACE reads, yielding one entry per CDR3 protein. The table shows approximately 400,000 distinct CDR3 sequences, with about 24% occurring only once. In its sample, this clonotype was seen once. Its target is unknown. CDR1 and CDR2 (germline): SQVTM, ANQGSEA. The CDR3 sequence is 14 residues long. Study observations and caveats: Seemingly characteristic of ankylosing spondylitis blood was a TCR beta motif consisting of about 8 highly homologous variants. Clones tied to disease were said to be significantly enriched in matched ankylosing spondylitis synovial fluid. In synovial fluid and blood from reactive arthritis, some motif variants were previously reported. Peripheral blood samples showed relatively rare disease-linked clones, and these clones were CD8+.

V is TRBV29-1 and J is TRBJ2-7, with D maybe TRBD2 (5 bases). Sequences were obtained from blood, either unsorted or a sorted T cell fraction (not recorded which). This TCR was recovered from a male donor with ankylosing spondylitis. The CDR3 reads CRSGITWRPYEQYF. CDR3 in DNA: TGCAGGTCCGGGATCACCTGGCGGCCCTACGAGCAGTACTTC.